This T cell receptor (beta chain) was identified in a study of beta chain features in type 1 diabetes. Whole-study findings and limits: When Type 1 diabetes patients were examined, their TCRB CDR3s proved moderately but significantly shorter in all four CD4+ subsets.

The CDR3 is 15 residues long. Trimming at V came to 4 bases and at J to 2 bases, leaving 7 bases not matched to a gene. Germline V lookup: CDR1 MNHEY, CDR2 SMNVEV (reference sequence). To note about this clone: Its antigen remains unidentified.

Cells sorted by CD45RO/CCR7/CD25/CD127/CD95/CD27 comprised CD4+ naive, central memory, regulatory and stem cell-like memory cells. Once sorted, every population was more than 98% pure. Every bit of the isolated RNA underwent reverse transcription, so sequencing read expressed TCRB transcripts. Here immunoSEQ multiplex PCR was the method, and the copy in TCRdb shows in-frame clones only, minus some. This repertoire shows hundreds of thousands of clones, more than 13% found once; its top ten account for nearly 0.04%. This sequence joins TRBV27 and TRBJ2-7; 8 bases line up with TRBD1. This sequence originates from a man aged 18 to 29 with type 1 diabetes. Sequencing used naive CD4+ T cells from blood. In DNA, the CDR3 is TGTGCCAGCAGTTCCCTGACAGGGGTGACCTACGAGCAGTACTTC. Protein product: CASSSLTGVTYEQYF.